This T cell receptor (beta chain) appears in the sequencing data of a study of T cells in Graves' hyperthyroidism and ophthalmopathy. Study-wide findings and caveats: The model made its ophthalmopathy prediction, and onset followed a median approximately six months later.

On this clonotype itself: Its target is unknown.

RNA transcripts served as the template for amplifying TCR beta CDR3 regions. The study used the HTBI primer set for a first-round RT-PCR of the TCR CDR3. In TCRdb, the multiplex PCR reads were re-called with MiXCR into one record per CDR3 protein. The table lists 450,000 to 650,000 distinct CDR3 sequences, 17% of them singletons. Sequenced: blood. The origin of this receptor is a woman aged 18 to 35 with Graves' ophthalmopathy.

The CDR3 DNA follows: TGTGCCAGCAGTGCCACAGGGAGCCCTCGTAGCTATGGCTACACCTTC. Its protein product is CASSATGSPRSYGYTF. The V gene is TRBV28, the J gene TRBJ1-2; a weak D match, TRBD1 (6 bases). With 5 bases removed from V and 4 bases from J, the gap between germline ends came to 20 bases. The CDR3 loop spans 16 amino acids. Germline V CDR1 and CDR2: MDHEN, SYDVKM.